The clone carrying this T cell receptor (beta chain) was recorded only once. TCRdb's table, derived via immunoSEQ multiplex PCR, lists solely in-frame clones and lacks some. The data show 95,000 to 150,000 clones, about 90% seen once. This specimen comes from a study of control samples from healthy donors and cancer patients. Sequenced material: blood. The clonotype was recovered from a young man in good health.

The CDR3 sequence: CASSPVQGAGNTIYF. The CDR3 DNA sequence: TGCGCCAGCAGCCCGGTACAGGGTGCTGGAAACACCATATATTTT. The J gene is TRBJ1-3, the V gene TRBV5-1, with D perhaps matching TRBD1 (6 bases). This CDR3 is built from 15 residues. Trimming took off 4 bases at V and 2 bases at J, with 13 bases between the two ends. The germline CDR1 and CDR2 sequences are SGHRS and YFSETQ.